This is a list of T cell receptor beta chains from one sample in a study of blood T cells in healthy people across ages. MiXCR was run by TCRdb on the 5' RACE reads, yielding one entry per CDR3 protein. The sample carries 1.5 million or so distinct CDR3 sequences, 42% recorded once. Sequenced material: blood. The receptors stem from a woman younger than 30 in good health. Both conserved end residues are part of each CDR3. A D gene is named only where the DNA matches it firmly. Some rows have no size entry. The others give once, few or many, or a class for an expanded clone.

j_gene | d_gene | abundance | v_gene | CDR3nt | CDR3aa
TRBJ1-1 | NA | NA | TRBV7-2 | TGTGCCAGCAGCTTAGTAATTGGAGGGAACACTGAAGCTTTCTTT | CASSLVIGGNTEAFF
TRBJ2-1 | NA | NA | TRBV20-1 | TGCAGTGCTAGAGTGGCACCAGTTTGGAATGAGCAGTTCTTC | CSARVAPVWNEQFF
TRBJ2-5 | NA | NA | TRBV25-1 | TGTGCCAGCAGTGAAGGGAAAGGGGCGGATGAGACCCAGTACTTC | CASSEGKGADETQYF
TRBJ2-7 | TRBD1 | NA | TRBV12-3/TRBV12-4 | TGTGCCAGCAGGGCTCCGGGAACAGGGGGCCACGAGCAGTACTTC | CASRAPGTGGHEQYF
TRBJ1-2 | NA | NA | TRBV12-3/TRBV12-4 | TGTGCCAGCAGTAAACGGACCGTTTTTGGCTACACCTTC | CASSKRTVFGYTF
TRBJ2-5 | NA | medium-sized | TRBV11-2 | TGTGCCAGCAGCCTACACCCACAAGAGACCCAGTACTTC | CASSLHPQETQYF
TRBJ2-1 | NA | NA | TRBV7-6 | TGTGCCAGCAGTCCCAGAGGGGCGGATTACAATGAGCAGTTCTTC | CASSPRGADYNEQFF
TRBJ1-1 | TRBD1 | NA | TRBV11-1 | TGTGCCAGCACCGCCAACAGGGGTGGGGCTGAAGCTTTCTTT | CASTANRGGAEAFF
TRBJ1-2 | NA | few | TRBV29-1 | TGCAGCGTTTCCGACAGCATCTATGGCTACACCTTC | CSVSDSIYGYTF
TRBJ1-6 | TRBD1 | NA | TRBV6-1 | TGTGCCAGCAGTCAATGGGGGCAGGGGGCGAGTAATTCACCCCTCCACTTT | CASSQWGQGASNSPLHF
TRBJ2-1 | TRBD2 | NA | TRBV20-1 | TGCAGTGCTAGAGTTTCACTAGCGGGCCACAATGAGCAGTTCTTC | CSARVSLAGHNEQFF
TRBJ2-7 | TRBD1 | NA | TRBV7-2 | TGTGCCAGCAGCTTCCCAAGAGGGGGCCCCTGGAATGAGCAGTACTTC | CASSFPRGGPWNEQYF
TRBJ1-5 | NA | NA | TRBV2 | TGTGCCAGCAGCTCAACCGACAGGTGGAATCAGCCCCAGCATTTT | CASSSTDRWNQPQHF
TRBJ2-3 | TRBD1 | few | TRBV4-1 | TGCGCCAGCAGCGCCCGGACAGGGGGCGCTCCCACAGATACGCAGTATTTT | CASSARTGGAPTDTQYF
TRBJ2-3 | NA | many | TRBV29-1 | TGCAGCGTAACGCCGGGGCGGATAGATACGCAGTATTTT | CSVTPGRIDTQYF
TRBJ2-3 | NA | NA | TRBV6-1 | TGTGCCAGCAGCCGGGAATGGCCGCAGTATTTT | CASSREWPQYF
TRBJ2-1 | TRBD1 | NA | TRBV11-1 | TGTGCCAGCAGGAATAACCGGGACAGGGACAATGAGCAGTTCTTC | CASRNNRDRDNEQFF
TRBJ2-7 | NA | NA | TRBV24-1 | TGTGCCACCAGTTATTGGAGGGGGTGGAACGAGCAGTACTTC | CATSYWRGWNEQYF
TRBJ2-5 | NA | NA | TRBV29-1 | TGCAGCGCCGGGACCGACAGGGAGACCCAGTACTTC | CSAGTDRETQYF
TRBJ1-1 | NA | few | TRBV20-1 | TGCAGTGCGACCGTCAACACTGAAGCTTTCTTT | CSATVNTEAFF
TRBJ1-1 | NA | few | TRBV6-6 | TGTGCCAGCAGGGACGTTGAGGACCCTATCACTGAAGCTTTCTTT | CASRDVEDPITEAFF
TRBJ2-1 | TRBD2 | NA | TRBV5-1 | TGCGCCAGCAGCCCCGGACTAGCGTACACTAGCCCCTACAATGAGCAGTTCTTC | CASSPGLAYTSPYNEQFF
TRBJ2-3 | NA | NA | TRBV6-2/TRBV6-3 | TGTGCCAGCACCCGGGGGCCCCCAGATACGCAGTATTTT | CASTRGPPDTQYF
TRBJ1-2 | NA | NA | TRBV5-1 | TGCGCCAGCAGCTTGGCCCTCACAAAAGATGAGAATGGCTACACCTTC | CASSLALTKDENGYTF
TRBJ1-2 | TRBD1 | few | TRBV6-6 | TGTGCCAGCAATTACCAAGGGACAGGCGGGGGCTACACCTTC | CASNYQGTGGGYTF
TRBJ2-3 | TRBD2 | few | TRBV5-1 | TGCGCCAGCAGCCCCTCCAAAACTAGCGGGGGGCGATCAGATACGCAGTATTTT | CASSPSKTSGGRSDTQYF
TRBJ2-1 | NA | NA | TRBV27 | TGTGCCAGCTCAAGGGACGAAATCGGACTCGGAAATGAGCAGTTCTTC | CASSRDEIGLGNEQFF